This is a list of T cell receptor beta chains from one sample in a study of T cell changes during pregnancy in multiple sclerosis. Libraries were prepared by immunoSEQ multiplex PCR; TCRdb keeps only in-frame clonotypes and omits some of them. The data show 75,000 to 95,000 clones, more than 70% seen once. The source material was peripheral blood, sampled in the first trimester of pregnancy. The receptors stem from a female donor in good health, enrolled as a control in a pregnancy study. CDR3s include the opening cysteine and the closing phenylalanine or tryptophan.

CDR3 protein | J gene | V gene
CASSWGLSGNQPQHF | TRBJ1-5 | TRBV5-6
CASSLGTAEAFF | TRBJ1-1 | TRBV7-9
CASSQGQNYEQYF | TRBJ2-7 | TRBV7-7
CASSDSSGGGTDTQYF | TRBJ2-3 | TRBV6-4
CASSGSGRTEAFF | TRBJ1-1 | TRBV2
CASSDRAGGFTDTQYF | TRBJ2-3 | TRBV19
CASSARTGPSSYEQYF | TRBJ2-7 | TRBV6-1
CASKMRAVQNEQFF | TRBJ2-1 | TRBV28
CASSVGLADTYNEQFF | TRBJ2-1 | TRBV27
CASSGRTANYGYTF | TRBJ1-2 | TRBV2
CASTMSSTDTQYF | TRBJ2-3 | TRBV28
CASSGRQGAGNTEAFF | TRBJ1-1 | TRBV7-6
CASSWGQGAEAFF | TRBJ1-1 | TRBV5-6
CASSLIRGANTEAFF | TRBJ1-1 | TRBV5-1
CASSLRQGGPYEQYF | TRBJ2-7 | TRBV5-6
CASSPGGSYNEQFF | TRBJ2-1 | TRBV6-1
CASSLGTGVETQYF | TRBJ2-5 | TRBV5-1
CASSLWRTSQGFNEQFF | TRBJ2-1 | TRBV28
CASSVLAGVQYF | TRBJ2-4 | TRBV9
CAIRGGQGEETQYF | TRBJ2-5 | TRBV10-3
CASSPTYNRGRGDSQKLFF | TRBJ1-4 | TRBV7-9
CASSLETSGTTDTQYF | TRBJ2-3 | TRBV11-2
CASSSRTSGRRYNEQFF | TRBJ2-1 | TRBV7-2
CSVARTGGTEAFF | TRBJ1-1 | TRBV29-1
CASSLSLDSSYEQYF | TRBJ2-7 | TRBV18
CASSPRDRENQPQHF | TRBJ1-5 | TRBV6-6
CASSQIAGLDTEQFF | TRBJ2-1 | TRBV14
CASSGTGENTGELFF | TRBJ2-2 | TRBV6-4
CASSQDRRGQGGQPQHF | TRBJ1-5 | TRBV4-1
CASSLDIPGGTYGYTF | TRBJ1-2 | TRBV5-4
CASSPAGTGLYEQYF | TRBJ2-7 | TRBV27
CASLRSGVNPPETQYF | TRBJ2-5 | TRBV5-1
CASSQSGLRGIIEAFF | TRBJ1-1 | TRBV23-1
CASSYSWAAEAFF | TRBJ1-1 | TRBV6-6
CASSSIAKNIQYF | TRBJ2-4 | TRBV27
CASSQDRVFQGWQETQYF | TRBJ2-5 | TRBV14
CASSLEQGLGGYTF | TRBJ1-2 | TRBV7-6
CASGLVRKHHEQYF | TRBJ2-7 | TRBV12-5
CASSLSQGNTEAFF | TRBJ1-1 | TRBV5-4
CASRDSYSNQPQHF | TRBJ1-5 | TRBV2
CASSSGQLADLRGIAGELFF | TRBJ2-2 | TRBV5-1
CAIRGQGTDTQYF | TRBJ2-3 | TRBV10-3
CASSLRWSRDRASSYGYTF | TRBJ1-2 | TRBV7-9
CASSIGFRSPLHF | TRBJ1-6 | TRBV19
CASSERGAPNQPQHF | TRBJ1-5 | TRBV2
CASGRIAGGPGETQYF | TRBJ2-5 | TRBV5-4
CASRDRSDSNQPQHF | TRBJ1-5 | TRBV5-1
CASSQEESQETQYF | TRBJ2-5 | TRBV4-3
CASSPGTSGGQDTQYF | TRBJ2-3 | TRBV4-3
CASRVTGVRDGYTF | TRBJ1-2 | TRBV19